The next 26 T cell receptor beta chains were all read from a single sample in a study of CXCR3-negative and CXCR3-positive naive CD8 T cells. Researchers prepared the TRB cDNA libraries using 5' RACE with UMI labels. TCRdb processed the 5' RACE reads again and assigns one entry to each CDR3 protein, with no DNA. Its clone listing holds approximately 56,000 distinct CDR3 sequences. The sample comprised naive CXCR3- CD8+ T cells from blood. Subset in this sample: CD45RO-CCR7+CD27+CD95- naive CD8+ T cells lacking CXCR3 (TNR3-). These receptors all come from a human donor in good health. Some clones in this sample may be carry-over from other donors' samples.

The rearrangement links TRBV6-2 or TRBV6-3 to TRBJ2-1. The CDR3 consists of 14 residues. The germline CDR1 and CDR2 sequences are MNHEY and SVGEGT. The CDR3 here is CASRASISYNEQFF.

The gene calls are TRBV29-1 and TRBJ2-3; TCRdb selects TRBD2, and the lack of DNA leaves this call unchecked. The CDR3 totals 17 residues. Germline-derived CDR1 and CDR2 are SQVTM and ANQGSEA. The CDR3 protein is CSVGPPEREVYSDTQYF.

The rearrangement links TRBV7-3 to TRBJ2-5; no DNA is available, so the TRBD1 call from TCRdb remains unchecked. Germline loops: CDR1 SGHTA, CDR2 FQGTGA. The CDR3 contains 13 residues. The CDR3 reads CASSPGQGETQYF.

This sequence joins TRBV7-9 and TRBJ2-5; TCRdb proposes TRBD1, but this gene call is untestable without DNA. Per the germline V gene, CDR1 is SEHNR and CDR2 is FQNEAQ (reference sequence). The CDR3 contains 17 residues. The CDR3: CASSHLGPAGAQETQYF. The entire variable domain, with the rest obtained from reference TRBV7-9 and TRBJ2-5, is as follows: DTGVSQNPRHKITKRGQNVTFRCDPISEHNRLYWYRQTLGQGPEFLTYFQNEAQLEKSRLLSDRFSAERPKGSFSTLEIQRTEQGDSAMYLCASSHLGPAGAQETQYFGPGTRLLVL.

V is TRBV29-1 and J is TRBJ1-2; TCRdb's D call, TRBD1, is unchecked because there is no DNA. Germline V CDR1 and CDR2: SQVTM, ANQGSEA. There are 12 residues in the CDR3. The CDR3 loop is CSVETVDYGYTF.

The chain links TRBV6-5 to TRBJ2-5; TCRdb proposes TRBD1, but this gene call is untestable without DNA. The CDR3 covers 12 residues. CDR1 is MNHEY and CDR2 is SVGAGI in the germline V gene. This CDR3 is CASKGQQETQYF.

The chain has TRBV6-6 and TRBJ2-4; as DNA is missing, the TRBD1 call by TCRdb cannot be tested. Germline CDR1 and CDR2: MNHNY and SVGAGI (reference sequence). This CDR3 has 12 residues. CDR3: CASSGQKNIQYF.

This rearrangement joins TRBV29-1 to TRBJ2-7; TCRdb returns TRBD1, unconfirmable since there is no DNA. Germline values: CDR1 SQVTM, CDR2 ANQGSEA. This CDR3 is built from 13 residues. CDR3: CSAFGQGPDEQYF.

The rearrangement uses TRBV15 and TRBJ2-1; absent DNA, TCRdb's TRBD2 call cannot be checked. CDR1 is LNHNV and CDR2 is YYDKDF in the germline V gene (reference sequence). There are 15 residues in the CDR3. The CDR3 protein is CATSKLAGGGNEQFF. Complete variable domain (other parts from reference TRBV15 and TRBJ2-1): DAMVIQNPRYQVTQFGKPVTLSCSQTLNHNVMYWYQQKSSQAPKLLFHYYDKDFNNEADTPDNFQSRRPNTSFCFLDIRSPGLGDTAMYLCATSKLAGGGNEQFFGPGTRLTVL.

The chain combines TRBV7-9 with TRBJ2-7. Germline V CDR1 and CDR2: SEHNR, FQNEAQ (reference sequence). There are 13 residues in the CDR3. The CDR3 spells CASSSGGFYEQYF.

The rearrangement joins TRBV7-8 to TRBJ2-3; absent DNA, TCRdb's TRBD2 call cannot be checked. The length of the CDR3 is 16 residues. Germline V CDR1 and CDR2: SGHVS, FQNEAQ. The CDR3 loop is CASSLSSGARTDTQYF.

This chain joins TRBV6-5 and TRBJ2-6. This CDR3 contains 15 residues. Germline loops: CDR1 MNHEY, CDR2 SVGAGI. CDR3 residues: CASSLQISGANVLTF.

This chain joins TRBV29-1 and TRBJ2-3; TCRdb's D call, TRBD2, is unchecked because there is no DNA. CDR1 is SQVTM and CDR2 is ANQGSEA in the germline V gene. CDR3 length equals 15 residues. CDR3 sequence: CSVVPGTRFTDTQYF.

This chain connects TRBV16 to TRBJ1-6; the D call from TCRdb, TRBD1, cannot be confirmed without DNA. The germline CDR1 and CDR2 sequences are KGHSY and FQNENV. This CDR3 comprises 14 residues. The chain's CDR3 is CASSQSGGHSPLHF.

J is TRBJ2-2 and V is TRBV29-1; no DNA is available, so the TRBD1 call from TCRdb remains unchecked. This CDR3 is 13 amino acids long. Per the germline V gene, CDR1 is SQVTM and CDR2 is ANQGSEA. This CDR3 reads CSVVGHSTGELFF.

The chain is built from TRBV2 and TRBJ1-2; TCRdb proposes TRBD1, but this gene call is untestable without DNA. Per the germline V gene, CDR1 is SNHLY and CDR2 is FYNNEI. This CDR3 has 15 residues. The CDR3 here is CASSEAQGLNYGYTF.

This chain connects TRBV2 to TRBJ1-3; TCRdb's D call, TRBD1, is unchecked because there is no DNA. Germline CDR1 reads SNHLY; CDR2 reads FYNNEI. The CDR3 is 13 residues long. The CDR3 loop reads CATQGTGGDTIYF.

The CDR3 loop is CARGQGNEQFF. This chain uses TRBV6-1 with TRBJ2-1; TCRdb names TRBD1, which stays unverified in the absence of DNA. The CDR3 consists of 11 residues. The germline CDR1 and CDR2 sequences are MNHNS and SASEGT.

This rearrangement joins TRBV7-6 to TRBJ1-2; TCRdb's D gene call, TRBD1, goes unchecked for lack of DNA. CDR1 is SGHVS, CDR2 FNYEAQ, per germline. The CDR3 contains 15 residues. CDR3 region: CASSSEGQGAYGYTF. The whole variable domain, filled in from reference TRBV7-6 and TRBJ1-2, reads GAGVSQSPRYKVTKRGQDVALRCDPISGHVSLYWYRQALGQGPEFLTYFNYEAQQDKSGLPNDRFSAERPEGSISTLTIQRTEQRDSAMYRCASSSEGQGAYGYTFGSGTRLTVV.

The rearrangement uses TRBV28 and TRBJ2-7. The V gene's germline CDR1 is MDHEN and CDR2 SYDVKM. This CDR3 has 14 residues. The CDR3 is CASSATRSRYEQYF.

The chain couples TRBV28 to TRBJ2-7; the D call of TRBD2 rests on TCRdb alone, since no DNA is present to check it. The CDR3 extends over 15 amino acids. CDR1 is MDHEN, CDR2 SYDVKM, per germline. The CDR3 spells CASSLGLAGAYEQYF.

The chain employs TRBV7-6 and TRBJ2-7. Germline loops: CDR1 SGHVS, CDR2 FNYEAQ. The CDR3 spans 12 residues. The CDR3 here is CASSLGSYEQYF. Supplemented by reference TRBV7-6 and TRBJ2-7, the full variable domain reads GAGVSQSPRYKVTKRGQDVALRCDPISGHVSLYWYRQALGQGPEFLTYFNYEAQQDKSGLPNDRFSAERPEGSISTLTIQRTEQRDSAMYRCASSLGSYEQYFGPGTRLTVT.

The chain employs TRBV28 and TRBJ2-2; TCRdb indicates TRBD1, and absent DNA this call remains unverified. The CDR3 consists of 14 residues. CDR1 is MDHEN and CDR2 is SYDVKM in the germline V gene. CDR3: CASSSPGVPGELFF.

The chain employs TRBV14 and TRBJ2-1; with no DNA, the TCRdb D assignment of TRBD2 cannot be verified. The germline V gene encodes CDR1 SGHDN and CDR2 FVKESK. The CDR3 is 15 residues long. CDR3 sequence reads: CASSPKVSGGDEQFF. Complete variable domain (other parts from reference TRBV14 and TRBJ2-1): EAGVTQFPSHSVIEKGQTVTLRCDPISGHDNLYWYRRVMGKEIKFLLHFVKESKQDESGMPNNRFLAERTGGTYSTLKVQPAELEDSGVYFCASSPKVSGGDEQFFGPGTRLTVL.

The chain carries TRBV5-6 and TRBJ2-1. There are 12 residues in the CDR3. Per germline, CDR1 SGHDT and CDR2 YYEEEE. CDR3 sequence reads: CASSPRTDEQFF.

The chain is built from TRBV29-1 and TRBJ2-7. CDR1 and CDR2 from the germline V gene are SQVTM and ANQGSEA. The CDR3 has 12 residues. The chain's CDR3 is CSVEGAAYEQYF.